The clone carrying this T cell receptor beta chain was seen at least ten times. Antigen specificity is unknown. Sequencing libraries for TCR beta were prepared with iRepertoire HTBI primers and Arm-PCR of CDR3 regions. TCRdb re-analysed the multiplex PCR reads in MiXCR, keeping a single row per CDR3 protein. The sample yields under 250,000 distinct CDR3 sequences, about 19% seen once. The germline V and J ends were trimmed by 2 bases and 1 base, with 8 bases remaining between them. The CDR3 is 15 amino acids. These data come from a study of regulatory T cells in long-lasting Graves disease. Points from the study as a whole: New patients shared 950 to 1,000 public clonotypes, fewer than the 2,500 to 3,500 shared by persistent patients. Thyroid tissue went unstudied; only peripheral blood was examined. Lower TCR diversity characterized persistent Graves' patients relative to newly diagnosed patients. Persistent disease exhibited a predilection for TRBV28, TRBJ1-2 and TRBJ2-5.

As to time point: newly diagnosed GD, antithyroid drugs for less than 3 months. From RNA extracted from PBMCs, the TCR library was made. This specimen was peripheral blood mononuclear cells (PBMCs), taken at new diagnosis, from a patient treated with antithyroid drugs. The TCR comes from a female donor with Graves disease. The chain employs TRBV12-3 or TRBV12-4 and TRBJ2-2; the D is unclear. This chain's CDR3 is CASSLSRLNTGELFF. The CDR3 bases are TGTGCCAGCAGTTTAAGTCGATTGAACACCGGGGAGCTGTTTTTT.